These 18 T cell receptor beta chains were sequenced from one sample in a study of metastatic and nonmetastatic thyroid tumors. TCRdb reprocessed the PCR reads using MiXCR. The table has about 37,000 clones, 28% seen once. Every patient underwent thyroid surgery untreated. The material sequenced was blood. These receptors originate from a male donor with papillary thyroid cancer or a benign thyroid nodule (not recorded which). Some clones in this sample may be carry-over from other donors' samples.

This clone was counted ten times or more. CDR3 sequence reads: CASSLALGQLSYNEQFF. In DNA, the CDR3 is TGCGCCAGCAGCTTGGCCCTTGGACAGCTATCCTACAATGAGCAGTTCTTC. V usage is TRBV5-1 and J usage is TRBJ2-1, with D possibly TRBD1 on 6 matching bases. V gave up 0 bases and J gave up 1 base, with 14 bases separating them. In germline, CDR1 is SGHRS, CDR2 YFSETQ. The CDR3 covers 17 residues.

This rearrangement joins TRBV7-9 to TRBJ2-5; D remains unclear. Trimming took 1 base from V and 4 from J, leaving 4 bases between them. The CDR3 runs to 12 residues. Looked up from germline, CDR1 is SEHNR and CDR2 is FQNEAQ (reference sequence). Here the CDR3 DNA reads TGTGCCAGCAGCTTAGTTATAGAGACCCAGTACTTC. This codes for CASSLVIETQYF.

This CDR3 is CAWKTDRRSYEQYF. In DNA, the CDR3 is TGTGCCTGGAAAACGGACCGCCGCTCCTACGAGCAGTACTTC. The V call is TRBV30, the J call TRBJ2-7; no clear D. The CDR3 is 14 residues long. V was pared by 4 bases and J by 0 bases, with 13 bases between. Germline V lookup: CDR1 GTSNPN, CDR2 SVGIG (reference sequence).

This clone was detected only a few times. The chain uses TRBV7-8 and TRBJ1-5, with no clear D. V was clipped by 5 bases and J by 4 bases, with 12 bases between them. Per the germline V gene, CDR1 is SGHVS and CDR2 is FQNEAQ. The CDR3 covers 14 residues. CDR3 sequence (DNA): TGTGCCAGCAGCGAGCAGGAGCTGAATCAGCCCCAGCATTTT. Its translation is CASSEQELNQPQHF. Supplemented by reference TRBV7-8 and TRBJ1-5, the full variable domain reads GAGVSQSPRYKVAKRGQDVALRCDPISGHVSLFWYQQALGQGPEFLTYFQNEAQLDKSGLPSDRFFAERPEGSVSTLKIQRTQQEDSAVYLCASSEQELNQPQHFGDGTRLSIL.

CDR3 amino acids: CASSQELQETQYF. Written as DNA, the CDR3 is TGCGCCAGCAGCCAAGAGCTCCAAGAGACCCAGTACTTC. This chain uses TRBV4-3 with TRBJ2-5, with D unresolved. Germline CDR1 and CDR2: LGHNA and YSLEER. V lost 0 bases to trimming and J lost 1 base, with 3 bases between them. The CDR3 has 13 amino acids.

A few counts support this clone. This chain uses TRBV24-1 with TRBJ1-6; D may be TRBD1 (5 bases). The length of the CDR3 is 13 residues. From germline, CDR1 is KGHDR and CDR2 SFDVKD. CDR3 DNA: TGTGTCATCGCAGGGTGCGAGAATTCACCCCTCCACTTT. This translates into CVIAGCENSPLHF.

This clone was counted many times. The CDR3 DNA follows: TGTGCCTGGAGTGTAGTCATGGGCGGTGGGGCTGGCTACACCTTC. Protein sequence: CAWSVVMGGGAGYTF. This sequence joins TRBV30 and TRBJ1-2; D is possibly TRBD1 (5 bases). Trimming stripped 0 bases from V and 7 bases from J, with 18 bases between. The CDR3 loop spans 15 amino acids. From germline, CDR1 is GTSNPN and CDR2 SVGIG (reference sequence). Based on the CDR3 plus reference TRBV30 and TRBJ1-2, the full variable domain is SQTIHQWPATLVQPVGSPLSLECTVEGTSNPNLYWYRQAAGRGLQLLFYSVGIGQISSEVPQNLSASRPQDRQFILSSKKLLLSDSGFYLCAWSVVMGGGAGYTFGSGTRLTVV.

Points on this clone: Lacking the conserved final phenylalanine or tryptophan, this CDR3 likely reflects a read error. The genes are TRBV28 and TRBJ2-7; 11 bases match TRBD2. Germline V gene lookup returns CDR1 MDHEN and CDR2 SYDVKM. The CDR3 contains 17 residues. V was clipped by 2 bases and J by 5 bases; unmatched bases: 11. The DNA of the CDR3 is TGTGCCAGCAGTTTACGTGCGACTAGCGGGATTTTGGACGAGCAGTACATC. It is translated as CASSLRATSGILDEQYI.

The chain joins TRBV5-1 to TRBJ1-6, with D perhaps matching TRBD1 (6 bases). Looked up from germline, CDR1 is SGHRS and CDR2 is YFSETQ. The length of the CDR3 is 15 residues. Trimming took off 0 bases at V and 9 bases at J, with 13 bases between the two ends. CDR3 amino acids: CASSLVSGGGSPLHF. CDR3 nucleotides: TGCGCCAGCAGCTTGGTATCCGGGGGCGGTTCACCCCTCCACTTT.

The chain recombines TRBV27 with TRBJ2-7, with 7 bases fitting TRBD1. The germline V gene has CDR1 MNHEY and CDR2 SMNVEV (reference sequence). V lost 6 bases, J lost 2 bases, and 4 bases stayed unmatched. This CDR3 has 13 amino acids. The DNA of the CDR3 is TGTGCCAGCAGCCTAGGGACAGCCTACGAGCAGTACTTC. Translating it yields CASSLGTAYEQYF.

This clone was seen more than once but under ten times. In nucleotides, the CDR3 is TGTGCCAGCAGGGGAGTAGGCATTGGCTACACCTTC. Amino acid sequence: CASRGVGIGYTF. The chain combines TRBV6-2 or TRBV6-3 with TRBJ1-2; D not certain. In germline, CDR1 is MNHEY, CDR2 SVGEGT. Trimming stripped 6 bases from V and 7 bases from J, with 12 bases between. The CDR3 sequence is 12 residues long.

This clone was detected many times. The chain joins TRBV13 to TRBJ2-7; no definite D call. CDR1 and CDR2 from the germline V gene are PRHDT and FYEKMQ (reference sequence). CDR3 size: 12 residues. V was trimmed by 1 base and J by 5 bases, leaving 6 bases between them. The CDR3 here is CASSLDLDEQYF. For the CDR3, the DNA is TGTGCCAGCAGCTTAGATCTCGACGAGCAGTACTTC.

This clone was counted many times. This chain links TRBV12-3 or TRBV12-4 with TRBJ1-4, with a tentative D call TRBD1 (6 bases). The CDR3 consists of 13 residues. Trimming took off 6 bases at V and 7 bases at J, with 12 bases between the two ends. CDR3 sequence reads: CASRVGGGEKLFF. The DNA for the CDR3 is TGTGCCAGCAGAGTGGGAGGGGGTGAAAAACTGTTTTTT.

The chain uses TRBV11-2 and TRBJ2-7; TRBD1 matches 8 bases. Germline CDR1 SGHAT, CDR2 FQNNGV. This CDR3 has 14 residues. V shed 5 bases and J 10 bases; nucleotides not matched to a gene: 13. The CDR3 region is CASSQTGVVLEQYF. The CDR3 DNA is TGTGCCAGCAGCCAGACAGGGGTCGTCCTCGAACAGTACTTC.

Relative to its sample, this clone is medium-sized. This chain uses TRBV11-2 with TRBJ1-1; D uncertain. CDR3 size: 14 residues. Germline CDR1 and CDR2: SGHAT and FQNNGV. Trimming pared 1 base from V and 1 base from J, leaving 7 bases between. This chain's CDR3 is CASSLGTENTEAFF. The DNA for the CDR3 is TGTGCCAGCAGCTTAGGGACGGAGAACACTGAAGCTTTCTTT.

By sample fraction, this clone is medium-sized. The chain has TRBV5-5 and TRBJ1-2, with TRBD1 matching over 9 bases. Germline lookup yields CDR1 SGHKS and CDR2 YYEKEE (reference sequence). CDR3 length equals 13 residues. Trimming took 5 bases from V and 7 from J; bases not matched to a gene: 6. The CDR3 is CASSPTGGVGYTF. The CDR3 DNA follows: TGTGCCAGCAGTCCAACAGGGGGCGTTGGCTACACCTTC.

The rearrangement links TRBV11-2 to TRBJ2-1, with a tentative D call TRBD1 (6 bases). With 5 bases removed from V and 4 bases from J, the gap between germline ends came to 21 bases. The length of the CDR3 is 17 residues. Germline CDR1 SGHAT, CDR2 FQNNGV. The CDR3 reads CASSLFRGGEAYNEQFF. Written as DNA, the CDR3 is TGTGCCAGCAGCCTTTTTCGAGGGGGAGAGGCATACAATGAGCAGTTCTTC.

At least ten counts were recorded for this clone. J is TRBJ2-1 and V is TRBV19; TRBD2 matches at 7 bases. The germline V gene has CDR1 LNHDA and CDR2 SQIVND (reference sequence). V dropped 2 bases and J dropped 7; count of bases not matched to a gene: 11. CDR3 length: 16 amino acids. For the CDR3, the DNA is TGTGCCAGTAGTATATTTTTAGGGGAGGGCCAAAATGAGCAGTTCTTC. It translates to CASSIFLGEGQNEQFF.